This entry lists 9 T cell receptor beta chains sequenced from one sample in a study of CD8+ T cells in alopecia areata. RNA extraction was followed by reverse transcription into cDNA, which acted as the sequencing template. Sequencing used immunoSEQ multiplex PCR; TCRdb keeps in-frame clones, though not all of them. Of under 70,000 clones listed, almost 97% are singletons. The material was CD8+ T cells sorted from blood, obtained at week 0. The source of these receptors is a human donor with alopecia areata.

CDR3 sequence (DNA): TGCGCCAGCAGCCAAGATTCGACAGGGCCCAGGTCTGGCTACACCTTC. This sequence encodes CASSQDSTGPRSGYTF. This sequence joins TRBV4-3 and TRBJ1-2; 7 bases match TRBD1. This CDR3 has 16 residues. Trimming took 0 bases from V and 7 from J; bases not matched to a gene: 11. Germline lookup yields CDR1 LGHNA and CDR2 YSLEER.

The J gene is TRBJ2-2, the V gene TRBV19; D remains unclear. The CDR3 spans 13 residues. The V and J ends lost 3 bases and 3 bases respectively, with 5 bases between them. Germline V lookup: CDR1 LNHDA, CDR2 SQIVND (reference sequence). The CDR3, as DNA: TGTGCCAGTAGTATTTCTCACACCGGGGAGCTGTTTTTT. Protein product: CASSISHTGELFF. The full variable domain, completed using reference TRBV19 and TRBJ2-2, is DGGITQSPKYLFRKEGQNVTLSCEQNLNHDAMYWYRQDPGQGLRLIYYSQIVNDFQKGDIAEGYSVSREKKESFPLTVTSAQKNPTAFYLCASSISHTGELFFGEGSRLTVL.

V usage is TRBV5-6 and J usage is TRBJ1-1; possibly TRBD1 for D (6 bases). This CDR3 contains 15 residues. Trimming removed 2 bases from V and 5 bases from J, with 16 bases in between. Looked up from germline, CDR1 is SGHDT and CDR2 is YYEEEE. The CDR3 DNA sequence: TGTGCCAGCAGCTTTGCGACCGTAGGGGGAACTGAAGCTTTCTTT. This encodes CASSFATVGGTEAFF.

The CDR3 sequence is CASRGQGRNEQFF. Written as DNA, the CDR3 is TGTGCCAGCAGGGGACAGGGCCGGAATGAGCAGTTCTTC. The chain is built from TRBV27 and TRBJ2-1, with TRBD1 matching over 9 bases. There are 13 residues in the CDR3. Germline lookup yields CDR1 MNHEY and CDR2 SMNVEV (reference sequence). The ends lost 6 bases at V and 7 bases at J; junction bases unmatched: 4.

This rearrangement joins TRBV6-4 to TRBJ2-1; 14 bases agree with TRBD2. This CDR3 is built from 14 residues. Germline lookup yields CDR1 MRHNA and CDR2 SNTAGT. V trimming: 5 bases; J trimming: 9 bases; junction bases outside the gene matches: 3. CDR3 nucleotides: TGTGCCAGCAGTCAGGGACTAGCGGGGGCTGAGCAGTTCTTC. The encoded protein is CASSQGLAGAEQFF.

The chain combines TRBV11-2 with TRBJ2-1; D is unclear. CDR1 and CDR2 (germline): SGHAT, FQNNGV. V was clipped by 5 bases and J by 7 bases, with 9 bases between them. The CDR3 is made up of 12 amino acids. The CDR3 loop is CASSTHGNEQFF. DNA for the CDR3: TGTGCCAGCAGCACCCACGGGAATGAGCAGTTCTTC.

The chain combines TRBV6-6 with TRBJ2-1, with 9 bases that match TRBD1. V trimming: 4 bases; J trimming: 8 bases; junction bases outside the gene matches: 3. This CDR3 comprises 13 residues. Germline V lookup: CDR1 MNHNY, CDR2 SVGAGI (reference sequence). CDR3 residues: CASSWDRDHEQFF. CDR3 in DNA: TGTGCCAGCAGTTGGGACAGGGACCATGAGCAGTTCTTC.

The chain recombines TRBV2 with TRBJ2-1; D remains unclear. CDR1 and CDR2 (germline): SNHLY, FYNNEI. Trimming removed 5 bases at V and 8 bases at J, with 10 bases between. CDR3 length: 12 residues. The CDR3 bases are TGTGCCAGCAGTAGCGTTACCGATGAGCAGTTCTTC. The encoded protein is CASSSVTDEQFF.

CDR3 coding DNA: TGTGCTAGTGGTTTCTCTCCCTCGCGGGGGTCTGAGGTAGAGACCCAGTACTTC. This gives the protein CASGFSPSRGSEVETQYF. The V gene is TRBV12-5, the J gene TRBJ2-5, with 7 bases matching TRBD2. The CDR3 is 18 amino acids. V trimming: 3 bases; J trimming: 4 bases; junction bases outside the gene matches: 17. Germline CDR1 LGHNT, CDR2 FRNRAP.